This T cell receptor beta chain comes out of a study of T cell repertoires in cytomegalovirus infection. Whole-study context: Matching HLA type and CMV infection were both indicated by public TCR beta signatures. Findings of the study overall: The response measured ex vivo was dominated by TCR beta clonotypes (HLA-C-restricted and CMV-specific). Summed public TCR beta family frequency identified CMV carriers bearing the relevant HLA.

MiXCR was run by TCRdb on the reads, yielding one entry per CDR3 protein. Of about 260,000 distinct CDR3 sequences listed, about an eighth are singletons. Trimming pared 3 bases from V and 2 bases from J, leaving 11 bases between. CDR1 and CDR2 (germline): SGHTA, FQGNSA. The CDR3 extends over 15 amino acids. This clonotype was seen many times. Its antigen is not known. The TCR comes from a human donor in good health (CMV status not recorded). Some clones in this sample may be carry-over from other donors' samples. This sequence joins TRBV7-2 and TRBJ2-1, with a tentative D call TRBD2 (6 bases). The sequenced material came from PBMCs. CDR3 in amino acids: CASSFLGGTYNEQFF. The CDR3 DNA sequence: TGTGCCAGCAGCTTTCTGGGGGGAACCTACAATGAGCAGTTCTTC.